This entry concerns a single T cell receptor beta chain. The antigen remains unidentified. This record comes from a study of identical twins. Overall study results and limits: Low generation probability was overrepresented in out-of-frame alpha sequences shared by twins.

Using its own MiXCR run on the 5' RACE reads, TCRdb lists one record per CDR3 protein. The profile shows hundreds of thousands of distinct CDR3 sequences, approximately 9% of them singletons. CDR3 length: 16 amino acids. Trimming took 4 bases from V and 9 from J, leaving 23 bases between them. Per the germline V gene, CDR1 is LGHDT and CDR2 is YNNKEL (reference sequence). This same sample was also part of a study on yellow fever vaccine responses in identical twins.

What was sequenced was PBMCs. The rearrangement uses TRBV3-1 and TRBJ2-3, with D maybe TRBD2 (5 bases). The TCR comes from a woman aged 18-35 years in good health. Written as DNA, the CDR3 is TGTGCCAGCAGCCCCAGTGGAGCCGGGGTTCGGTACACGCAGTATTTT. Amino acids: CASSPSGAGVRYTQYF.